This T cell receptor beta chain was captured in a study of blood T cell repertoires in COVID-19. Study-level background: The analysed material was cDNA or gDNA that came from T cells, B-cell-depleted T cells, or PBMCs.

With V trimmed by 3 bases and J by 2 bases, 4 bases remained unmatched. The CDR3 spans 15 residues. CDR1 and CDR2 (germline): SGHRS, YFSETQ. Some clones are missing from TCRdb's copy, which holds only in-frame ones; the method was immunoSEQ multiplex PCR. The repertoire holds some 160,000 clones, with 80% to 90% as singletons. V gene TRBV5-1 combines with J gene TRBJ2-2; TRBD1 agrees at 7 bases. The sequenced sample was peripheral blood. The receptor's source is a woman aged 70-85 years who had recovered from COVID-19. The CDR3 DNA sequence: TGCGCCAGCAGCTCACAGGGGCCCAACACCGGGGAGCTGTTTTTT. This codes for CASSSQGPNTGELFF.